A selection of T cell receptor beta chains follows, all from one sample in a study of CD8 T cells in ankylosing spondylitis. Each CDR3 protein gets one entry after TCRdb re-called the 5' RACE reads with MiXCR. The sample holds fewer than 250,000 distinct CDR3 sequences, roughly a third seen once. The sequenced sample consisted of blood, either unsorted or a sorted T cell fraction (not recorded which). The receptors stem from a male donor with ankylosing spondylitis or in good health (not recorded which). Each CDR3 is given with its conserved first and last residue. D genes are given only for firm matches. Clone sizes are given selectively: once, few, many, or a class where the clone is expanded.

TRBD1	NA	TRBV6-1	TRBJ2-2	CASRRDRGRYTGELFF	TGTGCCAGCAGACGCGACAGGGGGAGATACACCGGGGAGCTGTTTTTT
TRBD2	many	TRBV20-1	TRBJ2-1	CSARGSSGERNNEQFF	TGCAGTGCTAGGGGTTCTAGCGGGGAGAGAAACAATGAGCAGTTCTTC
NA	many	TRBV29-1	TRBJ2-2	CSVEEAGANTGELFF	TGCAGCGTTGAAGAGGCAGGGGCCAACACCGGGGAGCTGTTTTTT
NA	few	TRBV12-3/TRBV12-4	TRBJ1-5	CASSLVYSEQPQHF	TGTGCCAGCAGTTTAGTGTATAGCGAGCAGCCCCAGCATTTT
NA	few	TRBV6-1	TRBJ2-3	CASSPDSSGDTQYF	TGTGCCAGCAGTCCGGACAGTTCTGGAGATACGCAGTATTTT
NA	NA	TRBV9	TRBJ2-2	CASSVAGRTGELFF	TGTGCCAGCAGCGTAGCGGGGCGCACCGGGGAGCTGTTTTTT
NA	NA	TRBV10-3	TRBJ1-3	CAISLGEGSGNTIYF	TGTGCCATCTCGCTCGGGGAAGGATCTGGAAACACCATATATTTT
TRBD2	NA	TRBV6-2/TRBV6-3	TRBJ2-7	CASSFGQGRVREQYF	TGTGCCAGCAGTTTCGGACAAGGGAGGGTCCGTGAGCAGTACTTC
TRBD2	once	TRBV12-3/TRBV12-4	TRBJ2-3	CASSLATSGGPTDTQYF	TGTGCCAGCAGTTTAGCGACTAGCGGGGGGCCCACAGATACGCAGTATTTT
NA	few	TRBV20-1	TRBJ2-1	CSARDFRTAEQFF	TGCAGTGCTAGAGATTTCCGCACAGCCGAGCAGTTCTTC
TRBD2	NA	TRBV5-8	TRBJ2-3	CASSLGAGGHTDTQYF	TGTGCCAGCAGCTTGGGAGCGGGGGGTCACACAGATACGCAGTATTTT
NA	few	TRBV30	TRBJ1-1	CAWSWDRGDTEAFF	TGTGCCTGGAGTTGGGACCGCGGGGACACTGAAGCTTTCTTT
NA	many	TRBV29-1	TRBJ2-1	CSITTGVGQFF	TGCAGCATTACGACAGGAGTAGGGCAGTTCTTC
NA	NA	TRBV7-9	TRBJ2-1	CASSLLSGGTWNEQFF	TGTGCCAGCAGCTTACTCTCCGGGGGCACGTGGAATGAGCAGTTCTTC
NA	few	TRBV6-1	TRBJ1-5	CASSEDAGYQPQHF	TGTGCCAGCAGTGAAGACGCAGGGTACCAGCCCCAGCATTTT
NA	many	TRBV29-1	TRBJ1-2	CSVGRRGGDGYTF	TGCAGCGTTGGCAGGAGGGGAGGTGATGGCTACACCTTC
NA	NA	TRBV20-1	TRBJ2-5	CSASEKTQYF	TGCAGTGCAAGTGAGAAGACCCAGTACTTC
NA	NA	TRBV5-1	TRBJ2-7	CASSLGDIQYEQYF	TGCGCCAGCAGCCTGGGGGACATCCAATACGAGCAGTACTTC
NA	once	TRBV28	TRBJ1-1	CASSLHSATGNTEAFF	TGTGCCAGCAGTTTGCACTCCGCTACCGGGAACACTGAAGCTTTCTTT
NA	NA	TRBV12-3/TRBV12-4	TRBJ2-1	CASSSHRHNEQFF	TGTGCCAGCAGTTCTCACAGGCACAATGAGCAGTTCTTC
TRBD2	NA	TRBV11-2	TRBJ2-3	CASSLVTRGYRGNTQYF	TGTGCCAGCAGCTTAGTCACGCGGGGGTACCGCGGGAATACGCAGTATTTT
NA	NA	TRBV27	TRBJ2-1	CASSLYTSYNEQFF	TGTGCCAGCAGTTTGTACACATCCTACAATGAGCAGTTCTTC
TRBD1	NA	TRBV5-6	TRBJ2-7	CASSSRTGSYEQYF	TGTGCCAGCAGCTCCCGGACAGGCTCCTACGAGCAGTACTTC
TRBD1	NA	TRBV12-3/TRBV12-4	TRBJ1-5	CASSPTQGVSNQPQHF	TGTGCCAGCAGCCCAACCCAGGGGGTGAGCAATCAGCCCCAGCATTTT
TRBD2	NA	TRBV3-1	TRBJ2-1	CASSQFGVAGSNEQFF	TGTGCCAGCAGCCAATTCGGGGTAGCGGGTTCCAATGAGCAGTTCTTC
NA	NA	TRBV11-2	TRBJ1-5	CASSLDGGGPQHF	TGTGCCAGCAGCTTAGATGGGGGGGGGCCCCAGCATTTT
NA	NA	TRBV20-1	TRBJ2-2	CSAAWAGLTGELFF	TGCAGTGCCGCTTGGGCAGGGCTCACCGGGGAGCTGTTTTTT
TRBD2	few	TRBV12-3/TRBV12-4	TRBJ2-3	CASSLLAGVRDTQYF	TGTGCCAGCAGTTTATTAGCGGGGGTGAGAGATACGCAGTATTTT
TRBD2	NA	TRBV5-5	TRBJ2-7	CASSLTGGLTYEQYF	TGTGCCAGCAGCTTAACGGGGGGGCTGACCTACGAGCAGTACTTC
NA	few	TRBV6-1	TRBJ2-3	CASSSDLAGDTQYF	TGTGCCAGCAGTAGCGACCTGGCGGGCGATACGCAGTATTTT
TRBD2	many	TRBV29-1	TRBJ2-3	CSVGRGGGSTDTQYF	TGCAGCGTTGGGCGCGGGGGAGGAAGCACAGATACGCAGTATTTT
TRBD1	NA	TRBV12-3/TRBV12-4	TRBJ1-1	CASGTGADMLNTEAFF	TGTGCCAGCGGGACAGGGGCCGATATGCTGAACACTGAAGCTTTCTTT
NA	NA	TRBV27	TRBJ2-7	CASSSGDRTYEQYF	TGTGCCAGCAGTTCGGGCGACAGGACCTACGAGCAGTACTTC
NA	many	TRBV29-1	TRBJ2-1	CSVGRGKLSDEQFF	TGCAGCGTTGGGCGGGGAAAGCTTTCAGATGAGCAGTTCTTC
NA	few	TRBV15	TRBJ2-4	CATSRDWAGKAKNIQYF	TGTGCCACCAGCAGAGATTGGGCAGGGAAAGCCAAAAACATTCAGTACTTC
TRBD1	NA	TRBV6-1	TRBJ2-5	CASSTTGGRQETQYF	TGTGCCAGCAGCACGACAGGGGGCCGACAAGAGACCCAGTACTTC
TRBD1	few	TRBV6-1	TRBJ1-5	CASGKRQGGQPQHF	TGTGCCAGCGGAAAAAGACAGGGGGGTCAGCCCCAGCATTTT
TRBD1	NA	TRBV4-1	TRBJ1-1	CASSRETGWGTEAFF	TGCGCCAGCAGTCGAGAGACAGGGTGGGGCACTGAAGCTTTCTTT
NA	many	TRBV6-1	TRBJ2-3	CASRASGGTDTQYF	TGTGCCAGCAGGGCCTCGGGCGGCACAGATACGCAGTATTTT
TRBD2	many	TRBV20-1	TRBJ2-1	CSVPSGGSGGDEQFF	TGCAGTGTCCCTAGCGGGGGGTCTGGAGGGGATGAGCAGTTCTTC
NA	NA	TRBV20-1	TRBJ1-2	CSASPSNYGYTF	TGCAGTGCCTCTCCCAGTAACTATGGCTACACCTTC
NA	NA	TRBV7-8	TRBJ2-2	CASTDNTGELFF	TGTGCCAGCACGGATAACACCGGGGAGCTGTTTTTT
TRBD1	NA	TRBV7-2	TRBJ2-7	CASSNPLTGGIYEQYF	TGTGCCAGCAGCAACCCATTGACAGGGGGGATCTACGAGCAGTACTTC
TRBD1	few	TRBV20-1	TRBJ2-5	CSASPTGEETQYF	TGCAGTGCTAGCCCCACAGGGGAAGAGACCCAGTACTTC
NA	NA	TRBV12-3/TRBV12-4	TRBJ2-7	CASSLLTESYEQYF	TGTGCCAGCAGTTTACTGACAGAGTCCTACGAGCAGTACTTC
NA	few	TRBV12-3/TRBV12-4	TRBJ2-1	CASSVGTYNEQFF	TGTGCCAGCAGTGTCGGGACTTACAATGAGCAGTTCTTC
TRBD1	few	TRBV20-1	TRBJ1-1	CSALWTGAMGTEAFF	TGCAGTGCTCTGTGGACAGGGGCAATGGGCACTGAAGCTTTCTTT
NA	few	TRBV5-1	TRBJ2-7	CASSSGIIGEQYF	TGCGCCAGCTCATCCGGGATCATAGGGGAGCAGTACTTC
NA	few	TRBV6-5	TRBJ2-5	CASSYGAGQETQYF	TGTGCCAGCAGTTACGGGGCGGGGCAAGAGACCCAGTACTTC
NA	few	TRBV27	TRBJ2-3	CASSFGAGAITDTQYF	TGTGCCAGCAGTTTTGGGGCGGGGGCCATCACAGATACGCAGTATTTT
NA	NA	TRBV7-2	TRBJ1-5	CASSLGGGYQPQHF	TGTGCCAGCAGCTTAGGGGGGGGCTATCAGCCCCAGCATTTT
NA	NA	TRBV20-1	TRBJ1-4	CSARPLGGFNEKLFF	TGCAGTGCTAGACCCCTTGGGGGGTTTAATGAAAAACTGTTTTTT
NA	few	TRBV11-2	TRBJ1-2	CASTPGGTYGYTF	TGTGCCAGCACACCGGGGGGGACCTATGGCTACACCTTC
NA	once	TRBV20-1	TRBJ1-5	CSAGTGEGGNQPQHF	TGCAGTGCTGGAACTGGGGAGGGGGGCAATCAGCCCCAGCATTTT
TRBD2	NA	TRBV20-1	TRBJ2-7	CSARDYLAGESSYEQYF	TGCAGTGCTAGAGATTACCTAGCGGGGGAAAGCTCCTACGAGCAGTACTTC
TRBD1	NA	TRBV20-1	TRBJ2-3	CSARAGRQGPLASTDTQYF	TGCAGTGCTAGAGCGGGGAGACAGGGCCCACTGGCTAGCACAGATACGCAGTATTTT
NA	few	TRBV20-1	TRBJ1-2	CSAIEDRTNYGYTF	TGCAGTGCCATTGAGGACAGAACTAACTATGGCTACACCTTC
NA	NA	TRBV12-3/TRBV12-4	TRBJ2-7	CASSLAVYEQYF	TGTGCCAGCAGTTTAGCCGTCTACGAGCAGTACTTC
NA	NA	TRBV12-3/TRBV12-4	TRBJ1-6	CASKRLGVLGSPLHF	TGTGCCAGCAAAAGGCTCGGGGTCCTTGGTTCACCCCTCCACTTT
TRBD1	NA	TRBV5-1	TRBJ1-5	CASSPRTGLGQPQHF	TGCGCCAGCAGCCCCCGGACAGGGCTGGGCCAGCCCCAGCATTTT